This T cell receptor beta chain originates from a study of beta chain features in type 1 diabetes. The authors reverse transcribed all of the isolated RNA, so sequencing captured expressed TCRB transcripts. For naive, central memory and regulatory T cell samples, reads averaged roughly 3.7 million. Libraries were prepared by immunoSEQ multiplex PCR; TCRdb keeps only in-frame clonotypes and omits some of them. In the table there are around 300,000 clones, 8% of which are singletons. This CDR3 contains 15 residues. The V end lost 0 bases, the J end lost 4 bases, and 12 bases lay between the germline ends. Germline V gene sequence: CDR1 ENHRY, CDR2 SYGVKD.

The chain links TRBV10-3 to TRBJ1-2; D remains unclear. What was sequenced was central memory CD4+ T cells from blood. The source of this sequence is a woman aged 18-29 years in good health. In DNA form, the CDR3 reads TGTGCCATCAGTGAGTCCCATACAAGCGGCTATGGCTACACCTTC. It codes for CAISESHTSGYGYTF.